This T cell receptor beta chain is drawn from a study of blood T cells in healthy people across ages (dated by TCRdb to the mid-2010s). Turning to the overall study: In model experiments, roughly one uniquely barcoded TCR beta cDNA molecule per two T cells was captured by template switching. Using deep sequencing normalized with unique cDNA molecular identifiers, the study measured how TCR beta repertoire diversity changes with age. Four age groups were formed from the donors: young (average approximately 15 years), middle-aged (approximately 42), aged (approximately 60) and long-lived (less than 85). To avoid experimental bias, donors of different ages were randomly spread across the sequencing lanes. For two donors (one aged 18 to 30 and one aged 80 or older), the study analyzed two additional independent replicas of 1 million unique cDNA reads from the same blood draw.

Library prep was done by 5' RACE. Sequencer: Illumina HiSeq 2500. A second PCR of roughly 6 to 12 cycles was performed with a sample-barcoded 5' primer and a J-beta primer mix. A template-switch 5' adaptor carrying 12 random nucleotides introduced a unique molecular identifier onto each TCR beta cDNA molecule. Each sample yielded at least 2.5 million CDR3-containing paired-end reads. First-strand cDNA synthesis was performed from all RNA using the Mint cDNA synthesis kit, with priming by a TRBC-specific oligonucleotide. Following uracil-DNA glycosylase treatment, all cDNA underwent a first 18-cycle PCR with the universal primers M1SS and BC2_uni_R. For the original study's pipeline: For normalization, 1 million high-quality reads, each with a distinct molecular identifier, were randomly selected from each sample. Instead of being binned into consensus sequences, reads that shared molecular identifiers were thrown out. CDR3 identification, clonotype clustering and error correction used MiTCR with a Q25 quality threshold and the strictest error-elimination algorithm. A nonparametric unseen species model with Euler transformation was used to estimate a lower bound on total TCR beta diversity. TCRdb ran its own pipeline on the public reads, namely fastp trimming at Q25 and MiXCR clone calling, and kept in-frame beta chains. CDR3 protein duplicates are merged, each entry listing the most common genes and DNA. These V and J calls are TCRdb output, not the study's own analysis. The sample contains 1.5 million to 1.8 million distinct CDR3 sequences, roughly 43% of them found a single time. The leading ten clones occupy under 5% of the sample.

Paper-wide results and their limitations: Total diversity estimates from one million sequenced T cells were considered lower bounds and underestimates. Donor CMV infection status was unknown, potentially confounding age-related changes in expanded clonotypes. Compared with the aged group, the long-lived group had more naive CD4+ T cells, fewer expanded clones and increased TCR diversity, a pattern suggesting age selection. Observed TCR beta diversity correlated strongly with the percentage of naive T cells measured by flow cytometry. Observed TCR beta diversity per million T cells fell roughly linearly with age, and a significant reduction was already apparent by age roughly 40. Bulk unsorted PBMC profiling prevented conclusive comparison of naive and antigen-experienced compartments.

The CDR1 and CDR2 encoded by the germline V gene are MNHEY and SVGEGT. Trimming costs V 7 bases and J 3 bases, and their ends lie 17 bases apart. Including the terminal cysteine and phenylalanine, the CDR3 comprises 15 residues. Only CDR3 DNA is held: 45 bases, read in frame from base 1. The 40 or so donors, aged roughly 6 to 90 years, were systemically healthy Caucasian individuals from Russia. Approximately 9.7 milliliters of peripheral blood were drawn from each donor into EDTA-treated Vacutainer tubes. Ficoll-Paque density-gradient centrifugation was used to isolate PBMCs, with at least 6.5 million obtained per sample. Total RNA, at least 5.5 micrograms per sample, was extracted from PBMCs with Trizol reagent. The percentages of naive CD45RAhigh/CD27high T cells were determined by flow cytometry on a PBMC aliquot from every donor. This clonotype was seen only a few times. Its specific antigen is unknown. No much larger clonotype is one base removed from it; base qualities were not supplied.

The sequenced sample consisted of blood. The TCR was taken from a young woman in good health. The chain couples TRBV6-2 or TRBV6-3 to TRBJ2-3, and perhaps TRBD1 as D gene, on 5 matching bases. The CDR3 sequence is CASKLADRRTDTQYF. The DNA is TGTGCCAGCAAGTTGGCCGACAGACGTACAGATACGCAGTATTTT.